This entry lists 3 T cell receptor beta chains sequenced from one sample in a study of blood T cell repertoires in COVID-19. Measured with immunoSEQ multiplex PCR; TCRdb has only the in-frame clones, and not every one. This sample has about 190,000 clones, with 65% to 85% found just once. Sequenced material: PBMCs or T cells enriched from blood (not recorded which). These receptors were obtained from a woman in her twenties or thirties who had recovered from COVID-19.

The chain employs TRBV24-1 and TRBJ2-1; the match to TRBD2 covers 10 bases. The ends lost 6 bases at V and 6 bases at J; junction bases unmatched: 10. The CDR3 runs 16 residues. CDR1 is KGHDR, CDR2 SFDVKD, per germline. The DNA of the CDR3 is TGTGCCACCAGTCCGAGTGCTAGCGGGAGAGGCAATGAGCAGTTCTTC. It yields the protein CATSPSASGRGNEQFF.

This clone occurred a few times. The V call is TRBV5-1, the J call TRBJ1-5; 7 positions agree with TRBD1. This CDR3 contains 14 residues. V trimming: 2 bases; J trimming: 3 bases; junction bases outside the gene matches: 2. The germline V gene has CDR1 SGHRS and CDR2 YFSETQ. DNA for the CDR3: TGCGCCAGCAGCTTAACAGGGGTCAATCAGCCCCAGCATTTT. Protein product: CASSLTGVNQPQHF.

CDR3 protein: CASRRLDSNQPQHF. CDR3 coding DNA: TGTGCCAGCAGGAGGTTAGACAGCAATCAGCCCCAGCATTTT. The chain joins TRBV6-5 to TRBJ1-5; D unclear. CDR3 length: 14 residues. The V end lost 6 bases, the J end lost 1 base, and 10 bases lay between the germline ends. Germline V gives CDR1 MNHEY, CDR2 SVGAGI.